This T cell receptor beta chain was profiled in a study of blood T cell repertoires in COVID-19. Study-wide context: From the United States, Italy and Spain came samples of acute and convalescent COVID-19. Sample material is recorded as cDNA or gDNA derived from T cells, B-cell-depleted T cells, or PBMCs.

Authors' data handling: Nucleated cell number was recorded as an estimate derived from reference gene primer amplification. Method: immunoSEQ multiplex PCR; TCRdb's copy keeps in-frame clones and lacks some. That table supplies the V and J calls and clone size; D and trimming were determined from the DNA. This table holds some 280,000 clones, around 90% found once. V lost 0 bases and J 5 bases, leaving 14 bases between the germline ends. There are 15 residues in the CDR3. Germline V gene sequence: CDR1 SGHRS, CDR2 YFSETQ. This clonotype originated in a middle-aged woman who had recovered from COVID-19. The chain employs TRBV5-1 and TRBJ1-1; D is undetermined. Sequenced input: peripheral blood. For the CDR3, the DNA is TGCGCCAGCAGCTTGGACAGCAATATTGGGACTGAAGCTTTCTTT. This gives the protein CASSLDSNIGTEAFF.